This TCR beta chain was recovered during a study of identical twins. Study results and caveats: Model-predicted out-of-frame TCR alpha sharing fell below observed values in monozygotic twins.

Notes on this clonotype: Its antigen is as yet unknown.

TCRdb re-called the 5' RACE reads through MiXCR, storing one row per CDR3 protein. The sample lists some 500,000 distinct CDR3 sequences; about 20% were seen once. This CDR3 region has 15 residues. Germline V gene sequence: CDR1 SGHNT, CDR2 YENEEA. V was trimmed by 3 bases and J by 4 bases, leaving 13 bases between them. This sample was shared with a second study, whose subject was T cells expressing NK-cell markers. As reported in that work: There were a few donors in whom these clonotypes also led the CD3+CD56-NKG2C+ fraction.

Sample: CD4+ T cells sorted from blood. The chain employs TRBV11-3 and TRBJ2-1, with D tentatively TRBD1 (7 bases). This TCR came from a woman between 18 and 29 years old in good health. CDR3 loop: CASSLAGGNYNEQFF. The DNA of the CDR3 is TGTGCCAGCAGCTTGGCAGGGGGGAATTACAATGAGCAGTTCTTC.